This T cell receptor beta chain was observed in a study of blood T cell repertoires in COVID-19. Study information: Specimens from acute and convalescent COVID-19 originated in the United States, Italy and Spain. Nucleic acid was either cDNA or gDNA, and it came from T cells, B-cell-depleted T cells, or PBMCs.

Authors' processing steps: Scientists estimated how many nucleated cells there were by amplifying reference gene primers. Libraries were prepared by immunoSEQ multiplex PCR; TCRdb keeps only in-frame clonotypes and omits some of them. That table furnishes V, J and clone size, whereas the DNA furnished D and trimming. The repertoire consists of 70,000 to 80,000 clones, with around nine tenths occurring once and the leading ten covering about 12%. V shed 1 base and J 3 bases; nucleotides not matched to a gene: 4. This CDR3 spans 16 amino acids. CDR1 and CDR2 from the germline V gene are PRHDT and FYEKMQ (reference sequence).

The gene calls are TRBV13 and TRBJ2-3, with 10 bases fitting TRBD2. This clonotype originated in a woman aged 55-70 years with acute or convalescent COVID-19. Sequencing input: peripheral blood. The CDR3 reads CASSLEAGGRTDTQYF. Written as DNA, the CDR3 is TGTGCCAGCAGCTTAGAAGCGGGGGGGCGGACAGATACGCAGTATTTT.